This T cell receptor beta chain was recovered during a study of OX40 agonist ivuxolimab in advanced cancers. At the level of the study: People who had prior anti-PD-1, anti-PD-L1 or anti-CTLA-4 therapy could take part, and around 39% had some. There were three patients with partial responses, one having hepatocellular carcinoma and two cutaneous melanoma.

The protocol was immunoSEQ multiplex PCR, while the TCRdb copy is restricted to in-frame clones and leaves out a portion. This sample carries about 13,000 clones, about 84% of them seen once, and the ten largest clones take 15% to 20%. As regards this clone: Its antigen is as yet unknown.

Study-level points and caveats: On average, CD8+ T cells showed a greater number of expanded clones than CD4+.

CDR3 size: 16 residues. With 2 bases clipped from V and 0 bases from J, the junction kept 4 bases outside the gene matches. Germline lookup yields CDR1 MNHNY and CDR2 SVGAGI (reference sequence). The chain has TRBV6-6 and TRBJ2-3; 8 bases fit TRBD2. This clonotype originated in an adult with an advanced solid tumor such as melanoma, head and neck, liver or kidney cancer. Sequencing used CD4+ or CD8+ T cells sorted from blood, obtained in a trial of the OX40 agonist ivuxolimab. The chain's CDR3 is CASSYERGISTDTQYF. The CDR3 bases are TGTGCCAGCAGTTACGAGCGGGGGATTAGCACAGATACGCAGTATTTT.